The 10 T cell receptor beta chains below all came from one sample that was sequenced in a study of human T cells and chemical hapten exposure. Time point reported: patch test 1, 2 weeks after DPC sensitization. Treatment in this sample: therapeutic diphenylcyclopropenone sensitization with weekly scalp DPC. One entry per CDR3 protein, called by TCRdb with MiXCR from the RACE reads. This sample has more than 70,000 distinct CDR3 sequences, with approximately 12% found just once. The starting material was whole blood, obtained in connection with sensitization to the hapten diphenylcyclopropenone (DPC). The receptors were sampled from an older woman with alopecia areata. Some clones in this sample may be carry-over from other donors' samples.

This CDR3 is CASSPVGQGTDTQYF. The CDR3, as DNA: TGCGCCAGCAGCCCCGTGGGCCAGGGGACAGATACGCAGTATTTT. This chain uses TRBV5-1 with TRBJ2-3; D perhaps matches TRBD1 (6 bases). CDR1 is SGHRS and CDR2 is YFSETQ in the germline V gene. This CDR3 region has 15 residues. Trimming stripped 4 bases from V and 3 bases from J, with 15 bases between.

This clonotype was seen a few times. The rearrangement joins TRBV7-9 to TRBJ2-7; D unresolved. Trimming took 4 bases from V and 4 from J, leaving 17 bases between them. The CDR3 covers 15 residues. The germline V gene has CDR1 SEHNR and CDR2 FQNEAQ (reference sequence). The CDR3 sequence is CASSSTPETRYEQYF. The CDR3 DNA reads TGTGCCAGCAGCTCGACCCCCGAGACAAGGTACGAGCAGTACTTC.

The chain joins TRBV3-1 to TRBJ1-1; a possible D gene is TRBD1 (5 bases). V was shortened by 5 bases and J by 0 bases, with 7 bases between the two germline ends. Germline assignment: CDR1 LGHDT and CDR2 YNNKEL (reference sequence). The CDR3 has 13 amino acids. CDR3 residues: CASSSRVNTEAFF. DNA for the CDR3: TGTGCCAGCAGCTCCAGGGTGAACACTGAAGCTTTCTTT.

This clonotype was seen at least ten times. The rearrangement joins TRBV6-6 to TRBJ2-7; the match to TRBD1 covers 8 bases. CDR1 MNHNY and CDR2 SVGAGI come from the germline V gene (reference sequence). This CDR3 comprises 14 residues. V dropped 5 bases and J dropped 2; count of bases not matched to a gene: 5. CDR3 bases: TGTGCCAGCAGTCTGGGACAGGAGACCTACGAGCAGTACTTC. It translates to CASSLGQETYEQYF.

This clonotype was observed at least ten times. The chain carries TRBV20-1 and TRBJ1-5; D unclear. The CDR3 extends over 15 amino acids. The germline V gene has CDR1 DFQATT and CDR2 SNEGSKA (reference sequence). V was cut by 2 bases and J by 1 base, with 12 bases left in between. Written as DNA, the CDR3 is TGCAGTGCTAGATTGCCGGGCGCAAGCAATCAGCCCCAGCATTTT. It translates to CSARLPGASNQPQHF.

In its sample, this clonotype was seen many times. The V call is TRBV10-1, the J call TRBJ1-5; 8 bases are a match to TRBD1. The V gene's germline CDR1 is WNHNN and CDR2 SYGVQD (reference sequence). The CDR3 is 15 residues long. The V segment lost 9 bases and the J segment 5 bases; nucleotides outside the gene matches: 12. Here the CDR3 reads CASGVGPRGHQPQHF. Here the CDR3 DNA reads TGCGCCAGTGGGGTGGGGCCCAGGGGGCATCAGCCCCAGCATTTT.

CDR3 amino acids: CSVAGVGTGNYEQYF. The CDR3 DNA sequence: TGCAGCGTTGCGGGGGTCGGGACAGGGAACTACGAGCAGTACTTC. V and J are TRBV29-1 and TRBJ2-7, with TRBD1 identical over 9 bases. The CDR3 is 15 residues long. From germline, CDR1 is SQVTM and CDR2 ANQGSEA. Trimming at V came to 4 bases and at J to 3 bases, leaving 10 bases not matched to a gene.

This clonotype was seen repeatedly, ten times or more. The chain carries TRBV29-1 and TRBJ1-1; D may be TRBD1 (5 bases). The V gene's germline CDR1 is SQVTM and CDR2 ANQGSEA. The CDR3 covers 12 residues. V was clipped by 2 bases and J by 4 bases, with 8 bases between them. The CDR3 protein is CSVERQSTEAFF. CDR3 DNA: TGCAGCGTTGAACGACAGTCCACTGAAGCTTTCTTT.

This clonotype has a handful of counts. V is TRBV10-3 and J is TRBJ2-1, with TRBD2 identical over 9 bases. Germline V lookup: CDR1 ENHRY, CDR2 SYGVKD. This CDR3 has 15 residues. The trim removed 2 bases at V and 5 bases at J, leaving 4 bases unmatched. CDR3 DNA: TGTGCCATCAGTGAGGGACTAGCGTCTAACAATGAGCAGTTCTTC. Translated, it gives CAISEGLASNNEQFF.

This clonotype was seen repeatedly, ten times or more. This chain connects TRBV7-2 to TRBJ2-1; tentatively, D is TRBD2 (6 bases). The germline gives CDR1 SGHTA, CDR2 FQGNSA. The CDR3 extends over 12 amino acids. V was shortened by 6 bases and J by 9 bases, with 12 bases between the two germline ends. The CDR3 DNA is TGTGCCAGCAGACTAATGGAGGGTGAGCAGTTCTTC. It is translated as CASRLMEGEQFF.